Following are 14 T cell receptor beta chains from one sample sequenced in a study of cytomegalovirus exposure and HLA in healthy donors. Sequenced by immunoSEQ multiplex PCR; TCRdb stores in-frame clones only, minus some. The sample holds about 250,000 clones, about 90% seen once. Sequencing was performed on PBMCs. Receptors were obtained from a man younger than 35 in good health and CMV-seropositive.

The chain has TRBV30 and TRBJ2-2, with D possibly TRBD2 on 5 matching bases. From germline, CDR1 is GTSNPN and CDR2 SVGIG (reference sequence). There are 16 residues in the CDR3. The germline V and J ends were trimmed by 2 bases and 3 bases, with 16 bases remaining between them. The CDR3 nucleotides are TGTGCCTGGAGTCCTCTCGGGGTCCGATACACCGGGGAGCTGTTTTTT. Residues: CAWSPLGVRYTGELFF.

This chain connects TRBV12-5 to TRBJ1-5; D call uncertain. V was shortened by 2 bases and J by 1 base, with 9 bases between the two germline ends. Germline loops: CDR1 LGHNT, CDR2 FRNRAP. The CDR3 totals 15 residues. The CDR3 region has the DNA TGTGCTAGTGGTTTGTCAGGAGGGAGCAATCAGCCCCAGCATTTT. Translating it yields CASGLSGGSNQPQHF.

The chain links TRBV11-3 to TRBJ2-7, with D possibly being TRBD1 (5 bases). The germline CDR1 and CDR2 sequences are SGHNT and YENEEA. The CDR3 totals 14 residues. V was cut by 3 bases and J by 4 bases, with 13 bases left in between. The CDR3 reads CASSLGHQGYEQYF. The CDR3 DNA reads TGTGCCAGCAGCTTGGGGCACCAGGGTTACGAGCAGTACTTC.

This clone has only one observation. The CDR3 region has the DNA TGCAGCGTTGTCTCTAGCGTAGAGCCCTCCTACAATGAGCAGTTCTTC. This codes for CSVVSSVEPSYNEQFF. This sequence joins TRBV29-1 and TRBJ2-1, with D possibly matching TRBD2 (6 bases). V gave up 4 bases and J gave up 0 bases, with 16 bases separating them. This CDR3 contains 16 residues. The germline V gene encodes CDR1 SQVTM and CDR2 ANQGSEA.

This chain links TRBV15 with TRBJ1-2; D uncertain. V lost 1 base and J 5 bases, leaving 5 bases between the germline ends. The CDR3 consists of 12 residues. Germline CDR1 and CDR2: LNHNV and YYDKDF (reference sequence). CDR3 sequence: CATSRGNYGYTF. In DNA, the CDR3 is TGTGCCACCAGCAGAGGGAATTATGGCTACACCTTC.

This clone was seen only a few times. At the DNA level, this CDR3 is encoded by other sequences in the same sample as well. The chain has TRBV15 and TRBJ2-7; possible D gene TRBD1, 5 bases. The length of the CDR3 is 15 residues. Germline V gene data show CDR1 as LNHNV and CDR2 as YYDKDF (reference sequence). V was clipped by 0 bases and J by 0 bases, with 9 bases between them. CDR3 loop: CATSRDRTGSYEQYF. The DNA of the CDR3 is TGTGCCACCAGCAGAGATCGAACAGGCTCCTACGAGCAGTACTTC.

The V and J genes are TRBV4-1 and TRBJ1-2, with TRBD1 matching over 7 bases. V dropped 2 bases and J dropped 7; count of bases not matched to a gene: 7. CDR3 length: 14 residues. The germline V gene encodes CDR1 MGHRA and CDR2 YSYEKL. In DNA, the CDR3 is TGCGCCAGCAGCCAACCGCAGACAGGGAGTGGCTACACCTTC. Translation gives CASSQPQTGSGYTF.

The chain carries TRBV4-1 and TRBJ2-1; 9 bases are shared with TRBD2. Losses at the gene ends were 1 base for V and 4 bases for J; bases not matched to a gene: 5. The CDR3 covers 16 residues. The germline V gene encodes CDR1 MGHRA and CDR2 YSYEKL. The CDR3: CASSQVLAGRYNEQFF. As DNA, the CDR3 is TGCGCCAGCAGCCAAGTTCTAGCGGGACGATACAATGAGCAGTTCTTC.

J is TRBJ1-2 and V is TRBV7-9; D is unclear. V was cut by 3 bases and J by 8 bases, with 16 bases left in between. Per germline, CDR1 SEHNR and CDR2 FQNEAQ (reference sequence). This CDR3 comprises 14 residues. In nucleotides, the CDR3 is TGTGCCAGCAGCTTTCTTCTTCTGACGGAAGGCTACACCTTC. Amino acid sequence: CASSFLLLTEGYTF.

DNA for the CDR3: TGTGCCAGCAGTGAAGTGCCTAGCGGAAGTTACAATGAGCAGTTCTTC. Its translation: CASSEVPSGSYNEQFF. J is TRBJ2-1 and V is TRBV6-1; 7 bases are shared with TRBD2. CDR1 is MNHNS and CDR2 is SASEGT in the germline V gene. The CDR3 consists of 16 residues. Trimming took 1 base from V and 4 from J; bases not matched to a gene: 7.

The V call is TRBV6-5, the J call TRBJ2-3; possibly TRBD2 for D (6 bases). The CDR3 is 15 amino acids. Trimming took off 0 bases at V and 1 base at J, with 8 bases between the two ends. The V gene's germline CDR1 is MNHEY and CDR2 SVGAGI. The CDR3 loop is CASSYSPSGTDTQYF. CDR3 nucleotide sequence: TGTGCCAGCAGTTACTCGCCTAGCGGCACAGATACGCAGTATTTT.

V usage is TRBV6-1 and J usage is TRBJ1-4; a weak D match, TRBD1 (6 bases). Per germline, CDR1 MNHNS and CDR2 SASEGT. Trimming cost V 8 bases and J 8 bases, with 21 bases left between them. The CDR3 sequence is 15 residues long. This chain's CDR3 is CASGRGAGLEEKLFF. CDR3 in DNA: TGTGCCAGCGGCCGGGGGGCAGGGTTGGAGGAAAAACTGTTTTTT.

This chain links TRBV6-6 with TRBJ2-7, with a possible D match to TRBD2 (6 bases). In germline, CDR1 is MNHNY, CDR2 SVGAGI (reference sequence). Trimming took off 2 bases at V and 5 bases at J, with 13 bases between the two ends. The CDR3 runs 14 residues. CDR3 amino acids: CASSYPGEQNEQYF. The CDR3 DNA is TGTGCCAGCAGTTACCCGGGAGAACAGAACGAGCAGTACTTC.

This rearrangement joins TRBV29-1 to TRBJ2-1; D may be TRBD1 (7 bases). Trimming shortened V by 2 bases and J by 4 bases, and 18 bases separated the two germline ends. The CDR3 extends over 16 amino acids. Germline V gene lookup returns CDR1 SQVTM and CDR2 ANQGSEA. The CDR3 region is CSVEPPTGRFYNEQFF. The CDR3 nucleotides read TGCAGCGTTGAACCCCCGACAGGGAGGTTTTACAATGAGCAGTTCTTC.